A single sample gave rise to the 3 T cell receptor beta chains below, sequenced in a study of T cells expressing NK-cell markers. TCRdb processed the 5' RACE reads again and assigns one entry to each CDR3 protein, with no DNA. This sample's table reports a few hundred thousand distinct CDR3 sequences. Sample: blood T cells: a sorted CD56 or NKG2C T cell subset, CD4+ or CD8+ T cells, or bulk PBMC T cells (not recorded which). The source of these receptors is a man younger than 35 in good health.

The chain links TRBV5-1 to TRBJ2-1; TCRdb calls TRBD2, which cannot be checked without DNA. Germline V lookup: CDR1 SGHRS, CDR2 YFSETQ. The CDR3 is made up of 16 amino acids. CDR3 residues: CASSPGDSLNYNEQFF.

This chain links TRBV7-9 with TRBJ2-7; the D call of TRBD2 rests on TCRdb alone, since no DNA is present to check it. In germline, CDR1 is SEHNR, CDR2 FQNEAQ (reference sequence). The CDR3 loop spans 14 amino acids. CDR3 amino acids: CASSQEGGMYEQYF.

This chain uses TRBV11-2 with TRBJ2-3; checking the TCRdb D call of TRBD1 is not possible without DNA. Germline CDR1 is SGHAT and CDR2 is FQNNGV. The CDR3 is 18 amino acids. CDR3 sequence reads: CASSNPPLTGARSDTQYF.